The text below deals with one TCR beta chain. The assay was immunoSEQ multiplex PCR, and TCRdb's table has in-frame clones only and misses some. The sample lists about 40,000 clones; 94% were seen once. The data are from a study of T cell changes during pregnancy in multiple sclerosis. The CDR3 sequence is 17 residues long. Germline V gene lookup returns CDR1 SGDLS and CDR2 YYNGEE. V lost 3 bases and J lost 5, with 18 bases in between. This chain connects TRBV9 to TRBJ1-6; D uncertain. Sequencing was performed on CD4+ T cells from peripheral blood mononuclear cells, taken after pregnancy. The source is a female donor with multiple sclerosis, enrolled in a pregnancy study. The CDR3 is CASSGEWRDLDNSPLHF. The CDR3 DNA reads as TGTGCCAGCAGCGGAGAATGGAGGGATCTTGATAATTCACCCCTCCACTTT.